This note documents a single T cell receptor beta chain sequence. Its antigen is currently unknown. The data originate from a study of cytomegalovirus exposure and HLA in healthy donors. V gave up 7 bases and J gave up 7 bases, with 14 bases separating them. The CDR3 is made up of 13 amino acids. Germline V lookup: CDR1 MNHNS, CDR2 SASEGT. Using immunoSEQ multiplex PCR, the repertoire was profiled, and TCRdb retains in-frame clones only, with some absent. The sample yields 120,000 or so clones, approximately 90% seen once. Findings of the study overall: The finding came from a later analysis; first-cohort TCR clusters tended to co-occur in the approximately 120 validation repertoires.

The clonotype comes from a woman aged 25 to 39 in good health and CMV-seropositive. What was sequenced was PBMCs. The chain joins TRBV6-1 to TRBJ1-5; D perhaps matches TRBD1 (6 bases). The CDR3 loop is CASMEQGGQPQHF. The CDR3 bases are TGTGCCAGCATGGAACAGGGCGGGCAGCCCCAGCATTTT.